This TCR beta chain was observed in a study of blood T cell repertoires in COVID-19. Study-wide context: Both acute and convalescent COVID-19 samples were obtained from the United States, Italy and Spain.

Per the original data handling: Reference gene primer amplification gave nucleated cell count estimates. Produced via immunoSEQ multiplex PCR; TCRdb's table is partial and in-frame only. For V, J and clone size, that table is used; D and trimming come from the DNA. Found here are around 30,000 clones, more than 60% of them singletons; the top ten hold approximately 7.8%. The CDR3 loop spans 14 amino acids. Germline-derived CDR1 and CDR2 are SEHNR and FQNEAQ (reference sequence). V lost 0 bases to trimming and J lost 4 bases, with 7 bases between them. The clonotype comes from a woman in her 70s with active or convalescent COVID-19. Sequences were obtained from peripheral blood. The V call is TRBV7-9, the J call TRBJ1-3, with a weak D call TRBD1 (5 bases). CDR3 loop: CASSLAGAGNTIYF. DNA of the CDR3: TGTGCCAGCAGCTTAGCAGGGGCCGGAAACACCATATATTTT.